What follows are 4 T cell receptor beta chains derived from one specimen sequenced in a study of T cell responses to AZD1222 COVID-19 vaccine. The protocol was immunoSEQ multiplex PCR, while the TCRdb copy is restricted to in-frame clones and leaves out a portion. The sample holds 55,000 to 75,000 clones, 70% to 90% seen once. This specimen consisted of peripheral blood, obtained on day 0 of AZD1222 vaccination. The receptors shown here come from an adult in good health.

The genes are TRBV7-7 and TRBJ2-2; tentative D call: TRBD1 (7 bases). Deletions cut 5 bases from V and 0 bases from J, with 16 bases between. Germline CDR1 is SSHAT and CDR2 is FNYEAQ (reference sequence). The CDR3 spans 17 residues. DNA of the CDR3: TGTGCCAGCAGCCCCAGGGGGGTAGAGGCGAACACCGGGGAGCTGTTTTTT. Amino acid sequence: CASSPRGVEANTGELFF.

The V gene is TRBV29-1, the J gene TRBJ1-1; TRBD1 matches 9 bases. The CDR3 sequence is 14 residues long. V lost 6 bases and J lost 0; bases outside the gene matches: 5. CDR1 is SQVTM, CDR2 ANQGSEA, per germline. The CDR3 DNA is TGCAGCGTCCAACAGGGGGCGATGAACACTGAAGCTTTCTTT. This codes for CSVQQGAMNTEAFF.

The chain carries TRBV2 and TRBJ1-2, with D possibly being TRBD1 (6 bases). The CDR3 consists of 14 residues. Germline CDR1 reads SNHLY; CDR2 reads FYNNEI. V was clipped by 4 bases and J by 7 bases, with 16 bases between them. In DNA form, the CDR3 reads TGTGCCAGCAGTGGATTCGGGGGGCAGGGTGGCTACACCTTC. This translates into CASSGFGGQGGYTF.

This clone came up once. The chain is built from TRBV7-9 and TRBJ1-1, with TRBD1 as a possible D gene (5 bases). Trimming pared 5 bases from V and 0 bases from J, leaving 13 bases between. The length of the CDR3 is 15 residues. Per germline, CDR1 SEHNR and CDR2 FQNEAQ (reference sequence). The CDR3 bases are TGTGCCAGCAGCCCTCCGGACACTCTGAACACTGAAGCTTTCTTT. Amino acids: CASSPPDTLNTEAFF.